The 2 T cell receptor beta chains below all came from one sample that was sequenced in a study of blood T cell repertoires in COVID-19. Some clones are missing from TCRdb's copy, which holds only in-frame ones; the method was immunoSEQ multiplex PCR. The sample holds 150,000 to 250,000 clones, around 90% seen once. The specimen was PBMCs or T cells enriched from blood (not recorded which). The receptors were gathered from a woman between 25 and 40 years old who had recovered from COVID-19.

This clone was detected many times. This chain joins TRBV4-2 and TRBJ1-6; 8 nucleotides align to TRBD1. J lost 6 bases, V lost 4 bases, and 11 bases had no gene match. This CDR3 contains 17 residues. Germline V lookup: CDR1 LGHNA, CDR2 YNFKEQ. CDR3 sequence reads: CASSREPGQGRNSPLHF. In nucleotides, the CDR3 is TGTGCCAGCAGCCGCGAGCCTGGACAGGGCCGTAATTCACCCCTCCACTTT.

The J gene is TRBJ2-3, the V gene TRBV3-1 (or the pseudogene TRBV3-2); 8 nucleotides line up with TRBD2. The germline gives CDR1 LGHDT, CDR2 YNNKEL (reference sequence). Trimming took 6 bases from V and 0 from J; bases not matched to a gene: 8. The CDR3 is made up of 16 amino acids. The CDR3 DNA sequence: TGTGCCAGCAGTGACACTAGCGGCACTAGCACAGATACGCAGTATTTT. The encoded protein is CASSDTSGTSTDTQYF.